Listed below are T cell receptor beta chains from one sample, sequenced in a study of T cell clones after liver transplantation. Assay: immunoSEQ multiplex PCR; the TCRdb copy retains only in-frame clones and omits some. The profile shows around 110,000 clones, 90% of them singletons. The specimen comprised CD4+ T cells from blood, sampled 12 months after liver transplant. The receptors were gathered from a human patient who received a liver transplant. Part of the T cells may come from the graft donor. The CDR3 runs from the conserved cysteine through the conserved F or W. A D gene is named only where the DNA matches it firmly. Rows give clone size only sometimes, using once, few, many, or a class for an expanded clone.

len: 15; v_gene: TRBV6-5; j_gene: TRBJ1-1; d_gene: -; abundance: -; CDR3aa: CASSYPGPGATEAFF; CDR3nt: TGTGCCAGCAGTTACCCAGGACCCGGGGCCACTGAAGCTTTCTTT
len: 15; v_gene: TRBV7-9; j_gene: TRBJ2-1; d_gene: -; abundance: few; CDR3aa: CASSGRGVELDEQFF; CDR3nt: TGTGCCAGCAGCGGCAGGGGTGTAGAGCTGGATGAGCAGTTCTTC
len: 11; v_gene: TRBV28; j_gene: TRBJ2-1; d_gene: -; abundance: -; CDR3aa: CASRTLNEQFF; CDR3nt: TGTGCCAGCAGAACACTGAATGAGCAGTTCTTC
len: 15; v_gene: TRBV6-6; j_gene: TRBJ2-1; d_gene: TRBD2; abundance: -; CDR3aa: CASSSGLVSYNEQFF; CDR3nt: TGTGCCAGCAGTTCGGGACTAGTATCCTACAATGAGCAGTTCTTC
len: 16; v_gene: TRBV18; j_gene: TRBJ1-5; d_gene: -; abundance: -; CDR3aa: CASSPELPGSNQPQHF; CDR3nt: TGTGCCAGCTCACCAGAATTGCCAGGTAGCAATCAGCCCCAGCATTTT
len: 15; v_gene: TRBV5-4; j_gene: TRBJ2-5; d_gene: TRBD2; abundance: -; CDR3aa: CASSLVVAGQETQYF; CDR3nt: TGTGCCAGCAGCTTGGTGGTAGCGGGGCAAGAGACCCAGTACTTC
len: 15; v_gene: TRBV19; j_gene: TRBJ2-7; d_gene: TRBD2; abundance: -; CDR3aa: CASSMPSGPPYEQYF; CDR3nt: TGTGCCAGTAGTATGCCTAGCGGGCCACCCTACGAGCAGTACTTC
len: 14; v_gene: TRBV19; j_gene: TRBJ2-7; d_gene: -; abundance: -; CDR3aa: CASKDRASSYEQYF; CDR3nt: TGTGCCAGTAAGGACAGAGCGAGCTCCTACGAGCAGTACTTC
len: 15; v_gene: TRBV19; j_gene: TRBJ2-1; d_gene: TRBD2; abundance: -; CDR3aa: CASSRLAGGPHEQFF; CDR3nt: TGTGCCAGTAGTCGTCTGGCGGGAGGGCCCCATGAGCAGTTCTTC
len: 17; v_gene: TRBV5-4; j_gene: TRBJ2-5; d_gene: -; abundance: -; CDR3aa: CASSLGGARRRWETQYF; CDR3nt: TGTGCCAGCAGCTTGGGGGGGGCCAGGCGGCGGTGGGAGACCCAGTACTTC